What follows describes a single TCR beta chain. Here immunoSEQ multiplex PCR was the method, and the copy in TCRdb shows in-frame clones only, minus some. The data contain 210,000 or so clones, about 90% of them singletons. The V and J ends lost 1 base and 5 bases, in that order; junction bases with no gene match: 7. The CDR3 length is 17 residues. Germline V gives CDR1 SGHRS, CDR2 YFSETQ. The data were obtained in a study of blood T cell repertoires in COVID-19. Study context: In each case, the material was cDNA or gDNA derived from T cells, B-cell-depleted T cells, or PBMCs.

The chain is built from TRBV5-1 and TRBJ1-6, with TRBD1 identical over 9 bases. The TCR was taken from a woman aged 60 to 75 with acute or convalescent COVID-19. Sequenced: peripheral blood. CDR3 in DNA: TGCGCCAGCAGCTTGACAGGGGGCTACCGGGATAATTCACCCCTCCACTTT. Its translation: CASSLTGGYRDNSPLHF.